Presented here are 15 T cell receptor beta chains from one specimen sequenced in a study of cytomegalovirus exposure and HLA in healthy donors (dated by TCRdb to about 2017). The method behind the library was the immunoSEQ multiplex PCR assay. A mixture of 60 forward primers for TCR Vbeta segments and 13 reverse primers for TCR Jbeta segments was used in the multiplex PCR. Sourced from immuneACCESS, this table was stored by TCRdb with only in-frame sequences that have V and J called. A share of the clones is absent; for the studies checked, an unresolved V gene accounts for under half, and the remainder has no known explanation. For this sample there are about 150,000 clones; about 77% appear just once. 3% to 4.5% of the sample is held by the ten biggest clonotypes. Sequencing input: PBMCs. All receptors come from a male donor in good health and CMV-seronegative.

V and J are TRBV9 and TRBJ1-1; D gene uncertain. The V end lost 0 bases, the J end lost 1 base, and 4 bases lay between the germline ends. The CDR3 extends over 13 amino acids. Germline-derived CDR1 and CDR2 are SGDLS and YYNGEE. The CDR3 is CASSVEANTEAFF. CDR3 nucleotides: TGTGCCAGCAGCGTAGAAGCGAACACTGAAGCTTTCTTT.

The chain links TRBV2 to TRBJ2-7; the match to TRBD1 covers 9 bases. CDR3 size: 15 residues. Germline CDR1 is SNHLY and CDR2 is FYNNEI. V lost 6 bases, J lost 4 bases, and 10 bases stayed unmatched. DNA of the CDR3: TGTGCCAGCAGGGACACGACACAGGGGGCTTACGAGCAGTACTTC. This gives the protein CASRDTTQGAYEQYF.

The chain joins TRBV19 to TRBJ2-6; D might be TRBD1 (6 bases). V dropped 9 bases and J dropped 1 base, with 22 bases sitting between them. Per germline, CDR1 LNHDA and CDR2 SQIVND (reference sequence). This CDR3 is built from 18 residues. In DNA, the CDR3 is TGTGCCAGCCGAGGGGGACGGTTAACCCCATCTGGGGCCAACGTCCTGACTTTC. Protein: CASRGGRLTPSGANVLTF.

The CDR3 here is CATKPGQRYQPQHF. In DNA, the CDR3 is TGTGCCACTAAACCGGGACAGAGATATCAGCCCCAGCATTTT. V is TRBV6-6 and J is TRBJ1-5; 7 nucleotides match TRBD1. V shed 10 bases and J 5 bases; nucleotides not matched to a gene: 11. There are 14 residues in the CDR3. CDR1 and CDR2 from the germline V gene are MNHNY and SVGAGI (reference sequence).

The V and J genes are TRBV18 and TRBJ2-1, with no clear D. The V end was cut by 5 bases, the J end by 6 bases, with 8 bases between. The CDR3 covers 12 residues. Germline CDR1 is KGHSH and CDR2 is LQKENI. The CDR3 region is CASSSSVNEQFF. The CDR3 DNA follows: TGTGCCAGCTCAAGCTCCGTCAATGAGCAGTTCTTC.

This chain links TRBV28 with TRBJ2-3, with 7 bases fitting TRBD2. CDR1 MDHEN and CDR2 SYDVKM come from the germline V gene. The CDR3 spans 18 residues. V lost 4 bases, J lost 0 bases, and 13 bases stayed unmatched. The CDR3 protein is CASSSMRETYTSTDTQYF. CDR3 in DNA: TGTGCCAGCAGTTCCATGCGGGAGACCTACACTAGCACAGATACGCAGTATTTT. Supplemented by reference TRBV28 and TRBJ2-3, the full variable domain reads DVKVTQSSRYLVKRTGEKVFLECVQDMDHENMFWYRQDPGLGLRLIYFSYDVKMKEKGDIPEGYSVSREKKERFSLILESASTNQTSMYLCASSSMRETYTSTDTQYFGPGTRLTVL.

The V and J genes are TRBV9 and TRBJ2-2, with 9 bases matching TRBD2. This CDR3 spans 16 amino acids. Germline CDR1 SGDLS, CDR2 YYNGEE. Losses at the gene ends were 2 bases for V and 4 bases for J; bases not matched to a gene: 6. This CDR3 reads CASSVGGGGSTGELFF. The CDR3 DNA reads TGTGCCAGCAGCGTGGGCGGGGGGGGGAGCACCGGGGAGCTGTTTTTT.

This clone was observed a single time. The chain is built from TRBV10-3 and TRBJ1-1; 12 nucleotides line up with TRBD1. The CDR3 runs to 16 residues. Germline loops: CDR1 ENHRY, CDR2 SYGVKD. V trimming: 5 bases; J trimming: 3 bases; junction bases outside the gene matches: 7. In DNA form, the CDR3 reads TGTGCCATCAGTCCCGGGACAGGGGGCTGGGACACTGAAGCTTTCTTT. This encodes CAISPGTGGWDTEAFF.

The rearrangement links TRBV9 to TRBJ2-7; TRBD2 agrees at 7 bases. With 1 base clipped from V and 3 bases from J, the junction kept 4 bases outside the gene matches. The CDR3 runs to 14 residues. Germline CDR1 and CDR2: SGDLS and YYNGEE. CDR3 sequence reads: CASSVRRGNYEQYF. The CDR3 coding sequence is TGTGCCAGCAGCGTACGGCGGGGGAACTACGAGCAGTACTTC.

CDR3 residues: CASSQETLSTGFGGYTF. The CDR3 DNA reads TGCGCCAGCAGCCAAGAGACGCTCTCGACAGGGTTTGGTGGCTACACCTTC. The V gene is TRBV4-1, the J gene TRBJ1-2, with TRBD1 matching 7 bases. This CDR3 region has 17 residues. V was pared by 0 bases and J by 7 bases, with 14 bases of the junction left unmatched. Per germline, CDR1 MGHRA and CDR2 YSYEKL.

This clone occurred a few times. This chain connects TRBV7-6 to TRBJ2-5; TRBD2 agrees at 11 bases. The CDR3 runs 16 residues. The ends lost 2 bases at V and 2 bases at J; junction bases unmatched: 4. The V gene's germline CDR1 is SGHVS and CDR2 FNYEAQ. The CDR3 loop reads CASSLMPSGGQETQYF. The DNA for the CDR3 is TGTGCCAGCAGCTTAATGCCTAGCGGGGGGCAAGAGACCCAGTACTTC.

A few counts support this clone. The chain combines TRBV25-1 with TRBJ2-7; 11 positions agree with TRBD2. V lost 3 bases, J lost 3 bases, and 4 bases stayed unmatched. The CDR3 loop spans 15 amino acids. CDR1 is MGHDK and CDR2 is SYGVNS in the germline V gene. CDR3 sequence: CASSERGTSGYEQYF. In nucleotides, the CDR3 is TGTGCCAGCAGTGAGCGGGGGACTAGCGGCTACGAGCAGTACTTC.

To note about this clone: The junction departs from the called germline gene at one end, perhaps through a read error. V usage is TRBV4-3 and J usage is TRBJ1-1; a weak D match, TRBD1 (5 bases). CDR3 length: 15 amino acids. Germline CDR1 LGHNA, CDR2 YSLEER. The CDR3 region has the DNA TGCGCCAGCAGCCCGGAGGGCAGGGTGAACGCTGAAGCTTTCTTT. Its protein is CASSPEGRVNAEAFF.

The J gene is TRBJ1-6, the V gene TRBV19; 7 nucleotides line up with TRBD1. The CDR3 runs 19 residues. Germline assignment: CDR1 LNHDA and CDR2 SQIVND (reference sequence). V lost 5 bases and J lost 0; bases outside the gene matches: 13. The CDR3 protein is CASSPPGQTSSSYNSPLHF. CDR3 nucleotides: TGTGCCAGTAGTCCTCCGGGACAGACATCGAGCTCCTATAATTCACCCCTCCACTTT.

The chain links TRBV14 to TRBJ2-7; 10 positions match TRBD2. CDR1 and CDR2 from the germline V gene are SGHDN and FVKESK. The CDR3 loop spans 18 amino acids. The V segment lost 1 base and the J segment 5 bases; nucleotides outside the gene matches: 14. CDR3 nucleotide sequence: TGTGCCAGCAGCCAAGCCTTCCTTGGTAGCGGGAGGACTAACGAGCAGTACTTC. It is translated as CASSQAFLGSGRTNEQYF.